This passage covers 5 T cell receptor beta chains from one sample sequenced in a study of T cells in Graves' hyperthyroidism and ophthalmopathy. The investigators amplified TCR beta CDR3 regions from RNA transcripts. The TCR CDR3 first-round RT-PCR relied on the HTBI primer set. Via MiXCR, TCRdb re-called the multiplex PCR reads, giving one row per CDR3 protein. The profile shows about 400,000 distinct CDR3 sequences, roughly 15% of them singletons. Sequencing was performed on blood. The receptors were sampled from a man younger than 35 with Graves' ophthalmopathy.

As to this clonotype: A much bigger clone sits one base away, suggesting this may be a read error. The V and J genes are TRBV12-3 or TRBV12-4 and TRBJ2-4, with D uncertain. The CDR3 runs to 14 residues. V gave up 5 bases and J gave up 5 bases, with 13 bases separating them. DNA for the CDR3: TGTGCCAGCAGTCCTCAGGATAGGGAAAACATTCAGTACTTC. This gives the protein CASSPQDRENIQYF.

This clonotype was recorded a few times. This chain uses TRBV27 with TRBJ2-2; TRBD1 aligns across 8 bases. The CDR3 runs 15 residues. After removal of 5 bases from V and 2 bases from J, the junction contained 4 bases not matched to a gene. Germline V gene sequence: CDR1 MNHEY, CDR2 SMNVEV (reference sequence). The CDR3 spells CASSKDRDNTGELFF. CDR3 sequence (DNA): TGTGCCAGCAGTAAGGACAGGGATAACACCGGGGAGCTGTTTTTT.

The CDR3 region has the DNA TGTGCCAGCACTAGCGGGGGGGCGGGGGAGCAGTTCTTC. Its protein product is CASTSGGAGEQFF. The chain carries TRBV12-3 or TRBV12-4 and TRBJ2-1, with 12 bases fitting TRBD2. The CDR3 loop spans 13 amino acids. Losses at the gene ends were 7 bases for V and 10 bases for J; bases not matched to a gene: 5.

This clonotype was picked up a small number of times. The chain uses TRBV7-3 and TRBJ2-1; the match to TRBD2 covers 9 bases. Germline V gives CDR1 SGHTA, CDR2 FQGTGA. CDR3 length equals 20 residues. The junction had 16 bases not matched to a gene; V was cut back by 4 bases and J by 0 bases. The CDR3 is CASSSPLIAGVQSSYNEQFF. The CDR3, as DNA: TGTGCCAGCAGCTCCCCCCTAATAGCGGGGGTACAAAGCTCCTACAATGAGCAGTTCTTC.

In this sample, this clonotype turned up many times. The rearrangement joins TRBV18 to TRBJ2-1; the match to TRBD2 covers 7 bases. The V gene end was trimmed by 6 bases and the J gene end by 6 bases; junction bases not matched to a gene: 14. This CDR3 has 16 residues. Germline CDR1 KGHSH, CDR2 LQKENI. The CDR3 loop reads CASSLQPGLVSNEQFF. CDR3 nucleotides: TGTGCCAGCTCTCTCCAGCCAGGACTAGTCAGCAATGAGCAGTTCTTC.